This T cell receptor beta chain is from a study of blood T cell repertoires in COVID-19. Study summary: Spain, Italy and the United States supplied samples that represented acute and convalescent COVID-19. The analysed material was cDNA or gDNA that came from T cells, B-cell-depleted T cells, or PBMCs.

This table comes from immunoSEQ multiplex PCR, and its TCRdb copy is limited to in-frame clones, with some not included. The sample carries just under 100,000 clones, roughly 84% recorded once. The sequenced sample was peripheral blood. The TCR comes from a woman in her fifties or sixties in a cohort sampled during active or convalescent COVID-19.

CDR3 sequence (DNA): TGTGCCAGCAGTTCCGCGGACAGGTACGGTGAAAAACTGTTTTTT. This translates into CASSSADRYGEKLFF. The V and J genes are TRBV6-5 and TRBJ1-4; TRBD1 aligns across 7 bases. The germline gives CDR1 MNHEY, CDR2 SVGAGI. Trimming removed 4 bases from V and 7 bases from J; junction bases left unmatched: 9. This CDR3 contains 15 residues.